One and the same sample provided the 28 T cell receptor beta chains below, sequenced in a study of lymphopenia after photon versus proton radiotherapy (dated by TCRdb to between 2018 and 2021). The method behind the library was the immunoSEQ multiplex PCR assay. In TCRdb, the immuneACCESS table is reduced to in-frame sequences with V and J assigned. These tables do not hold every clone; where another copy was compared, an unresolved V gene accounts for under half, and the others remain unexplained. The sample yields tens of thousands of clones; about 82% were counted once. 21% of the sample rests with the top ten. The sample was peripheral blood, taken from a patient treated with proton-based radiotherapy. The receptors here all came from a woman between 65 and 79 years old with pancreatic cancer.

This chain joins TRBV7-9 and TRBJ2-1, with 7 bases aligning to TRBD1. The CDR3 has 19 residues. With 4 bases clipped from V and 9 bases from J, the junction kept 24 bases outside the gene matches. CDR1 SEHNR and CDR2 FQNEAQ come from the germline V gene (reference sequence). CDR3 region: CASSSPARGSYHVAFEQFF. The CDR3 bases are TGTGCCAGCAGCTCCCCAGCCAGGGGGAGTTACCACGTTGCTTTTGAGCAGTTCTTC.

The chain links TRBV30 to TRBJ2-1, with TRBD2 matching over 11 bases. CDR3 length: 21 residues. Germline V gene sequence: CDR1 GTSNPN, CDR2 SVGIG (reference sequence). J gave up 0 bases and V 3 bases, and 19 bases lay outside the gene matches. DNA for the CDR3: TGTGCCTGGAGGCTAAGGGAGTATGGACTAGCGGGCCTGAGCTCCTACAATGAGCAGTTCTTC. The encoded protein is CAWRLREYGLAGLSSYNEQFF.

This clone was detected only a few times. The rearrangement links TRBV6-4 to TRBJ1-1, with a weak D call TRBD1 (6 bases). Germline lookup yields CDR1 MRHNA and CDR2 SNTAGT. V lost 6 bases and J 2 bases, leaving 10 bases between the germline ends. The CDR3 is made up of 13 amino acids. The CDR3 DNA follows: TGTGCCAGCAGGCAGGGGTACAACACTGAAGCTTTCTTT. Translation: CASRQGYNTEAFF.

The V and J genes are TRBV29-1 and TRBJ2-3; tentatively, D is TRBD2 (6 bases). CDR1 and CDR2 from the germline V gene are SQVTM and ANQGSEA. The CDR3 loop spans 13 amino acids. Trimming removed 6 bases from V and 5 bases from J, with 15 bases in between. CDR3: CSVPGGVRDTQYF. In nucleotides, the CDR3 is TGCAGCGTCCCCGGGGGAGTTCGAGATACGCAGTATTTT.

The CDR3: CASSVDSPTYYEQYF. CDR3 DNA: TGTGCCAGCAGCGTCGACTCGCCGACTTACTACGAGCAGTACTTC. J is TRBJ2-7 and V is TRBV5-4; D remains ambiguous. This CDR3 has 15 residues. The V end lost 4 bases, the J end lost 3 bases, and 17 bases lay between the germline ends. Germline CDR1 reads SGHNT; CDR2 reads YYREEE (reference sequence).

The V call is TRBV4-3, the J call TRBJ1-3; no definite D call. The CDR3 is 15 amino acids. Between the trimmed V and J ends, which lost 1 base and 3 bases, there was a span of 10 bases. Per the germline V gene, CDR1 is LGHNA and CDR2 is YSLEER. The CDR3 DNA reads as TGCGCCAGCAGCCAAGCTCCCCTGGGTGGAAACACCATATATTTT. Translation gives CASSQAPLGGNTIYF.

The gene calls are TRBV2 and TRBJ1-3, with D tentatively TRBD1 (5 bases). V shed 6 bases and J shed 0 bases, with 15 bases lying between them. Germline V gene data show CDR1 as SNHLY and CDR2 as FYNNEI. CDR3 length: 16 amino acids. CDR3 DNA: TGTGCCAGCAGCGTTGAGGGACCGCACTCTGGAAACACCATATATTTT. Translating it yields CASSVEGPHSGNTIYF.

This clone was observed a few times. V and J are TRBV28 and TRBJ2-1; unclear D gene. The germline V gene encodes CDR1 MDHEN and CDR2 SYDVKM. The CDR3 spans 15 residues. V shed 2 bases and J shed 5 bases, with 13 bases lying between them. This CDR3 reads CASSLPERRNNEQFF. The CDR3 nucleotides read TGTGCCAGCAGTTTACCGGAGAGAAGGAACAATGAGCAGTTCTTC. Full variable domain (outside the CDR3, taken from reference TRBV28 and TRBJ2-1): DVKVTQSSRYLVKRTGEKVFLECVQDMDHENMFWYRQDPGLGLRLIYFSYDVKMKEKGDIPEGYSVSREKKERFSLILESASTNQTSMYLCASSLPERRNNEQFFGPGTRLTVL.

The gene calls are TRBV19 and TRBJ2-4, with 12 bases that match TRBD2. The CDR3 totals 14 residues. The J segment lost 8 bases and the V segment lost 7 bases, leaving 6 bases of the junction unmatched. The germline V gene encodes CDR1 LNHDA and CDR2 SQIVND (reference sequence). This CDR3 reads CASNLAGGLHIQYF. Here the CDR3 DNA reads TGTGCCAGTAATCTAGCGGGAGGGCTGCACATTCAGTACTTC. Full variable domain (rest looked up from reference TRBV19 and TRBJ2-4): DGGITQSPKYLFRKEGQNVTLSCEQNLNHDAMYWYRQDPGQGLRLIYYSQIVNDFQKGDIAEGYSVSREKKESFPLTVTSAQKNPTAFYLCASNLAGGLHIQYFGAGTRLSVL.

This sequence joins TRBV5-6 and TRBJ2-1; TRBD2 aligns across 9 bases. The CDR3 extends over 16 amino acids. Germline V gene lookup returns CDR1 SGHDT and CDR2 YYEEEE. V shed 4 bases, J shed 0 bases, and the junction held 5 bases outside the gene matches. The CDR3 is CASSPNSGSSYNEQFF. The CDR3, as DNA: TGTGCCAGCAGCCCTAATAGCGGGAGCTCCTACAATGAGCAGTTCTTC.

The rearrangement links TRBV14 to TRBJ2-1; D remains unclear. The V end lost 4 bases, the J end lost 7 bases, and 23 bases lay between the germline ends. This CDR3 region has 17 residues. Germline CDR1 SGHDN, CDR2 FVKESK. The CDR3 reads CASSPYARLLGTNEQFF. The CDR3 DNA is TGTGCCAGCAGCCCCTATGCGCGCCTCCTAGGTACAAATGAGCAGTTCTTC.

The chain recombines TRBV7-3 with TRBJ2-1, with 7 bases identical to TRBD2. Trimming at V came to 4 bases and at J to 6 bases, leaving 9 bases not matched to a gene. CDR3 length equals 15 residues. Looked up from germline, CDR1 is SGHTA and CDR2 is FQGTGA. CDR3 DNA sequence: TGTGCCAGCAGCTCTCGAGCGGGATTGATCAATGAGCAGTTCTTC. Translating gives CASSSRAGLINEQFF.

The chain recombines TRBV19 with TRBJ2-7, with D unclear. Trimming removed 2 bases from V and 2 bases from J, with 10 bases in between. Germline CDR1 LNHDA, CDR2 SQIVND (reference sequence). The CDR3 length is 14 residues. CDR3 DNA: TGTGCCAGTAGTATAATGGGCTTAACCTACGAGCAGTACTTC. This codes for CASSIMGLTYEQYF. Full variable domain (outside the CDR3, taken from reference TRBV19 and TRBJ2-7): DGGITQSPKYLFRKEGQNVTLSCEQNLNHDAMYWYRQDPGQGLRLIYYSQIVNDFQKGDIAEGYSVSREKKESFPLTVTSAQKNPTAFYLCASSIMGLTYEQYFGPGTRLTVT.

A few counts support this clone. The V call is TRBV7-2, the J call TRBJ2-3, with 7 bases aligning to TRBD2. Germline assignment: CDR1 SGHTA and CDR2 FQGNSA. V was clipped by 1 base and J by 2 bases; unmatched bases: 9. This CDR3 is built from 17 residues. The CDR3 loop reads CASSLDFYLAVTDTQYF. The CDR3 DNA sequence: TGTGCCAGCAGCTTAGATTTTTACCTAGCGGTCACAGATACGCAGTATTTT.

The V call is TRBV7-2, the J call TRBJ2-1; the D is unclear. The V end lost 2 bases, the J end lost 9 bases, and 14 bases lay between the germline ends. The CDR3 has 14 amino acids. Germline V CDR1 and CDR2: SGHTA, FQGNSA. The CDR3 nucleotides are TGTGCCAGCAGCTTAATTTCATGGGAACCTGAGCAGTTCTTC. Encoded protein: CASSLISWEPEQFF. The whole variable domain, filled in from reference TRBV7-2 and TRBJ2-1, reads GAGVSQSPSNKVTEKGKDVELRCDPISGHTALYWYRQSLGQGLEFLIYFQGNSAPDKSGLPSDRFSAERTGGSVSTLTIQRTQQEDSAVYLCASSLISWEPEQFFGPGTRLTVL.

The chain carries TRBV28 and TRBJ2-7; D is perhaps TRBD1 or TRBD2 (5 bases each). V was cut by 7 bases and J by 1 base, with 17 bases left in between. There are 15 residues in the CDR3. CDR1 is MDHEN and CDR2 is SYDVKM in the germline V gene. The CDR3 sequence is CASTSPGTGSYEQYF. The CDR3 region has the DNA TGTGCCAGCACCTCACCGGGGACCGGGTCCTACGAGCAGTACTTC.

This clone was found a few times. This rearrangement joins TRBV28 to TRBJ1-1; D is unresolved. V lost 3 bases to trimming and J lost 0 bases, with 11 bases between them. Germline loops: CDR1 MDHEN, CDR2 SYDVKM. The CDR3 has 15 amino acids. CDR3 nucleotide sequence: TGTGCCAGCAGTTTTGAAAGAATGGTGAACACTGAAGCTTTCTTT. This codes for CASSFERMVNTEAFF.

This clone was detected a few times. This chain links TRBV30 with TRBJ1-6; D gene ambiguous. V dropped 0 bases and J dropped 9 bases, with 12 bases sitting between them. The germline V gene encodes CDR1 GTSNPN and CDR2 SVGIG (reference sequence). The CDR3 runs to 14 residues. The CDR3 DNA reads TGTGCCTGGAGTGTACGGGGTTCCGGTTCACCCCTCCACTTT. This encodes CAWSVRGSGSPLHF. The whole variable domain, filled in from reference TRBV30 and TRBJ1-6, reads SQTIHQWPATLVQPVGSPLSLECTVEGTSNPNLYWYRQAAGRGLQLLFYSVGIGQISSEVPQNLSASRPQDRQFILSSKKLLLSDSGFYLCAWSVRGSGSPLHFGNGTRLTVT.

The rearrangement links TRBV28 to TRBJ1-6; D is uncertain. The CDR3 sequence is 14 residues long. Germline V CDR1 and CDR2: MDHEN, SYDVKM. Trimming took off 2 bases at V and 9 bases at J, with 11 bases between the two ends. CDR3 bases: TGTGCCAGCAGTTTAAGTGGGAGGTCTTCACCCCTCCACTTT. Protein sequence: CASSLSGRSSPLHF.

This chain uses TRBV6-5 with TRBJ2-5; TRBD2 agrees at 7 bases. The V gene's germline CDR1 is MNHEY and CDR2 SVGAGI. The CDR3 spans 14 residues. V shed 5 bases, J shed 0 bases, and the junction held 3 bases outside the gene matches. CDR3 sequence reads: CASSPGTNQETQYF. The CDR3 DNA follows: TGTGCCAGCAGTCCGGGGACTAACCAAGAGACCCAGTACTTC.

The rearrangement uses TRBV28 and TRBJ2-3; unclear D gene. Germline V gene sequence: CDR1 MDHEN, CDR2 SYDVKM. CDR3 size: 14 residues. The V and J ends lost 2 bases and 1 base respectively, with 7 bases between them. CDR3 nucleotides: TGTGCCAGCAGTTTACGAGGCGGCACAGATACGCAGTATTTT. Protein: CASSLRGGTDTQYF.

The chain recombines TRBV5-8 with TRBJ1-4; a possible D gene is TRBD1 (5 bases). The length of the CDR3 is 15 residues. The V and J ends lost 4 bases and 8 bases respectively, with 18 bases between them. Germline CDR1 SGHTS, CDR2 YDEGEE. The CDR3 DNA follows: TGTGCCAGCAGCGCCCAATCCGGGACGGCGGAAAAACTGTTTTTT. This gives the protein CASSAQSGTAEKLFF. The full variable domain, completed using reference TRBV5-8 and TRBJ1-4, is EAGVTQSPTHLIKTRGQQATLRCSPISGHTSVYWYQQALGLGLQFLLWYDEGEERNRGNFPPRFSGRQFPNYSSELNVNALELEDSALYLCASSAQSGTAEKLFFGSGTQLSVL.

The chain links TRBV19 to TRBJ1-5; D remains unclear. The length of the CDR3 is 17 residues. Trimming took 4 bases from V and 0 from J, leaving 16 bases between them. Germline CDR1 reads LNHDA; CDR2 reads SQIVND (reference sequence). CDR3 protein: CASSKVEGLYSNQPQHF. DNA for the CDR3: TGTGCCAGTAGTAAGGTGGAGGGCCTATATAGCAATCAGCCCCAGCATTTT.

This chain connects TRBV10-1 to TRBJ1-2, with D tentatively TRBD1 (6 bases). Germline CDR1 is WNHNN and CDR2 is SYGVQD (reference sequence). V lost 4 bases to trimming and J lost 3 bases, with 12 bases between them. The CDR3 has 14 residues. The CDR3 region has the DNA TGCGCCAGCAGTGGCAGGGGTTGGGACTATGGCTACACCTTC. Translated, it gives CASSGRGWDYGYTF.

The sample holds one count of this clone. The V call is TRBV10-3, the J call TRBJ1-1; D is unresolved. V was pared by 2 bases and J by 1 base, with 5 bases between. Looked up from germline, CDR1 is ENHRY and CDR2 is SYGVKD. The CDR3 has 13 amino acids. CDR3 sequence (DNA): TGTGCCATCAGTGAGGACACGAACACTGAAGCTTTCTTT. Encoded protein: CAISEDTNTEAFF.

This chain links TRBV30 with TRBJ2-7; D is undetermined. This CDR3 contains 15 residues. Germline CDR1 reads GTSNPN; CDR2 reads SVGIG (reference sequence). The V gene lost 4 bases and the J gene lost 0 bases, with 16 bases spanning the gap. DNA for the CDR3: TGTGCCTGGAAGTCGGACCCAAGGAGCTCCTACGAGCAGTACTTC. Encoded protein: CAWKSDPRSSYEQYF.

The chain uses TRBV30 and TRBJ1-2, with 9 bases lining up with TRBD1. With 3 bases clipped from V and 7 bases from J, the junction kept 12 bases outside the gene matches. The germline V gene encodes CDR1 GTSNPN and CDR2 SVGIG (reference sequence). This CDR3 spans 15 amino acids. The CDR3 bases are TGTGCCTGGAGGGCCCGGGACAGGGCGTCGTCTGGCTACACCTTC. As protein: CAWRARDRASSGYTF.

The V call is TRBV4-3, the J call TRBJ2-2; 7 bases are shared with TRBD1. The germline gives CDR1 LGHNA, CDR2 YSLEER. The CDR3 runs to 15 residues. Trimming removed 0 bases from V and 7 bases from J; junction bases left unmatched: 5. The CDR3 region has the DNA TGCGCCAGCAGCCAAGAGAGGGGGCCGTACGGGGAGCTGTTTTTT. This gives the protein CASSQERGPYGELFF.